One and the same sample provided the 26 T cell receptor beta chains below, sequenced in a study of shared clonotypes between healthy human individuals. TCRdb's copy holds only in-frame clones and misses some; the assay was immunoSEQ multiplex PCR. Of about 1 million clones in the sample, under 80% were seen once. The sequenced sample was memory CD4+ T cells sorted from blood. Documented subset: CD45RA-negative fraction. These receptors all stem from a man aged 18 to 35 in good health.

The chain has TRBV15 and TRBJ2-3, with TRBD1 matching 7 bases. The germline V gene encodes CDR1 LNHNV and CDR2 YYDKDF (reference sequence). CDR3 length: 16 residues. Trimming removed 0 bases from V and 0 bases from J; junction bases left unmatched: 3. The CDR3 DNA follows: TGTGCCACCAGCAGAGAAGGGGACAGAAGCACAGATACGCAGTATTTT. Translation: CATSREGDRSTDTQYF.

As regards this clone: A much larger clonotype is one base distant, so this may be a read error. This chain uses TRBV2 with TRBJ2-7; 7 nucleotides match TRBD1. CDR3 size: 14 residues. V lost 3 bases and J lost 0; bases outside the gene matches: 2. CDR1 and CDR2 from the germline V gene are SNHLY and FYNNEI. The CDR3: CASSETGSSYEQYF. The DNA for the CDR3 is TGTGCCAGCAGTGAGACAGGGAGCTCCTACGAGCAGTACTTC.

The chain joins TRBV2 to TRBJ1-4; TRBD1 aligns across 7 bases. The CDR3 is made up of 13 amino acids. Trimming took 8 bases from V and 5 from J; bases not matched to a gene: 5. From germline, CDR1 is SNHLY and CDR2 FYNNEI. The CDR3 DNA reads TGTGCCAGCCTTGGACAGGTGAATGAAAAACTGTTTTTT. Residues: CASLGQVNEKLFF.

The count of this clone is one. J is TRBJ1-5 and V is TRBV25-1; D gene unclear. The CDR3 has 13 residues. Trimming removed 2 bases from V and 1 base from J, with 3 bases in between. Germline V CDR1 and CDR2: MGHDK, SYGVNS. Here the CDR3 DNA reads TGTGCCAGCAGTGAAGGGAGCAATCAGCCCCAGCATTTT. This encodes CASSEGSNQPQHF.

The genes are TRBV2 and TRBJ2-5; 12 positions match TRBD2. The germline V gene has CDR1 SNHLY and CDR2 FYNNEI. The CDR3 has 16 amino acids. The J segment lost 5 bases and the V segment lost 5 bases, leaving 9 bases of the junction unmatched. This chain's CDR3 is CASSPGLAGLAETQYF. The CDR3 bases are TGTGCCAGCAGTCCCGGACTAGCGGGATTAGCGGAGACCCAGTACTTC.

This clone was detected only a few times. This rearrangement joins TRBV5-4 to TRBJ1-2, with D hard to call. Germline assignment: CDR1 SGHNT and CDR2 YYREEE (reference sequence). Trimming removed 3 bases at V and 2 bases at J, with 14 bases between. The CDR3 contains 15 residues. CDR3 loop: CASSSTEGANYGYTF. The CDR3 coding sequence is TGTGCCAGCAGCTCTACAGAGGGTGCGAACTATGGCTACACCTTC. Looking up the rest from reference TRBV5-4 and TRBJ1-2 gives the full variable domain: ETGVTQSPTHLIKTRGQQVTLRCSSQSGHNTVSWYQQALGQGPQFIFQYYREEENGRGNFPPRFSGLQFPNYSSELNVNALELDDSALYLCASSSTEGANYGYTFGSGTRLTVV.

This chain connects TRBV7-9 to TRBJ1-2; TRBD1 might be the D (5 bases). Germline V CDR1 and CDR2: SEHNR, FQNEAQ (reference sequence). The CDR3 runs to 14 residues. Trimming removed 2 bases at V and 6 bases at J, with 13 bases between. DNA of the CDR3: TGTGCCAGCAGCTTATCAGGGCCCGCGGATGGCTACACCTTC. Encoded protein: CASSLSGPADGYTF.

In its sample, this clone was seen a few times. The CDR3 protein is CASSIAYSEETQYF. The CDR3 DNA reads TGTGCCAGTAGTATCGCCTACAGCGAAGAGACCCAGTACTTC. The chain carries TRBV19 and TRBJ2-5; D is undetermined. CDR3 size: 14 residues. Germline V gene data show CDR1 as LNHDA and CDR2 as SQIVND (reference sequence). Trimming stripped 3 bases from V and 3 bases from J, with 11 bases between.

This chain uses TRBV6-1 with TRBJ2-3; 9 positions match TRBD2. V dropped 2 bases and J dropped 6; count of bases not matched to a gene: 9. CDR3 length equals 16 residues. Germline lookup yields CDR1 MNHNS and CDR2 SASEGT. The CDR3 nucleotides are TGTGCCAGCAGTGAAAAGTCCAGCGGGGGGTCTGATACGCAGTATTTT. Amino acid sequence: CASSEKSSGGSDTQYF.

The chain employs TRBV5-6 and TRBJ2-5, with TRBD2 identical over 15 bases. This CDR3 is built from 17 residues. Germline V gene lookup returns CDR1 SGHDT and CDR2 YYEEEE. The V and J ends lost 0 bases and 4 bases, in that order; junction bases with no gene match: 4. The CDR3 bases are TGTGCCAGCAGCTTGGGCGGACTAGCGGGAGGGGGAGAGACCCAGTACTTC. Amino acids: CASSLGGLAGGGETQYF.

The V and J genes are TRBV7-2 and TRBJ1-1; no clear D. Germline V gene lookup returns CDR1 SGHTA and CDR2 FQGNSA. This CDR3 is built from 14 residues. The V and J ends lost 4 bases and 2 bases respectively, with 11 bases between them. CDR3 DNA: TGTGCCAGCAGCTCGGGGAGGACTAACACTGAAGCTTTCTTT. It codes for CASSSGRTNTEAFF.

The chain joins TRBV28 to TRBJ1-6, with 9 bases that match TRBD1. The CDR3 has 21 residues. Germline CDR1 is MDHEN and CDR2 is SYDVKM. V was clipped by 6 bases and J by 2 bases; unmatched bases: 20. Written as DNA, the CDR3 is TGTGCCAGCAGCCCTAAGCCGGGACAGGGAAAGGGGAACCCCTATAATTCACCCCTCCACTTT. Translation: CASSPKPGQGKGNPYNSPLHF.

The CDR3 sequence: CASSFRAPPGNSPLHF. The CDR3 bases are TGTGCCAGCAGTTTTAGAGCCCCGCCCGGAAATTCACCCCTCCACTTT. The rearrangement links TRBV27 to TRBJ1-6; no clear D. This CDR3 contains 16 residues. CDR1 is MNHEY, CDR2 SMNVEV, per germline (reference sequence). Trimming left V 3 bases short and J 7 bases short, with 16 bases between.

This sequence joins TRBV11-3 and TRBJ1-1; a possible D gene is TRBD1 (5 bases). CDR1 is SGHNT and CDR2 is YENEEA in the germline V gene. There are 12 residues in the CDR3. V was clipped by 5 bases and J by 8 bases, with 12 bases between them. CDR3 DNA: TGTGCCAGCAGCCTGCAGCCAGGGGAAGCTTTCTTT. It specifies CASSLQPGEAFF.

The rearrangement joins TRBV7-3 to TRBJ1-1; D remains ambiguous. Germline CDR1 and CDR2: SGHTA and FQGTGA. The CDR3 loop spans 13 amino acids. Trimming took 5 bases from V and 4 from J, leaving 11 bases between them. Written as DNA, the CDR3 is TGTGCCAGCAGCCCTGGGGAGAGCACTGAAGCTTTCTTT. Translating gives CASSPGESTEAFF. Combining the CDR3 with reference TRBV7-3 and TRBJ1-1 gives the whole variable domain GAGVSQTPSNKVTEKGKYVELRCDPISGHTALYWYRQSLGQGPEFLIYFQGTGAADDSGLPNDRFFAVRPEGSVSTLKIQRTERGDSAVYLCASSPGESTEAFFGQGTRLTVV.

The rearrangement uses TRBV7-2 and TRBJ2-4; 15 bases fit TRBD2. J gave up 0 bases and V 4 bases, and 4 bases lay outside the gene matches. The CDR3 contains 18 residues. Germline V gene data show CDR1 as SGHTA and CDR2 as FQGNSA. The CDR3 loop is CASSSGLAGGRAKNIQYF. The CDR3 DNA is TGTGCCAGCAGCTCCGGACTAGCGGGGGGGCGAGCCAAAAACATTCAGTACTTC.

In regard to this clone: The same CDR3 also results from other DNA sequences found in this sample. This chain connects TRBV6-5 to TRBJ1-5; D not certain. The CDR3 runs 15 residues. CDR1 is MNHEY and CDR2 is SVGAGI in the germline V gene. Trimming took off 0 bases at V and 0 bases at J, with 6 bases between the two ends. The CDR3, as DNA: TGTGCCAGCAGTTACTCAGGGAGTAGCAATCAGCCCCAGCATTTT. It is translated as CASSYSGSSNQPQHF.

The CDR3 region has the DNA TGTGCCACCAGCAGAGATTTGAACTATGGCTACACCTTC. It specifies CATSRDLNYGYTF. This chain joins TRBV15 and TRBJ1-2; no clear D. CDR3 length: 13 amino acids. Looked up from germline, CDR1 is LNHNV and CDR2 is YYDKDF (reference sequence). The V gene lost 0 bases and the J gene lost 2 bases, with 4 bases spanning the gap.

The rearrangement links TRBV14 to TRBJ1-1, with 8 bases fitting TRBD1. This CDR3 comprises 14 residues. Per the germline V gene, CDR1 is SGHDN and CDR2 is FVKESK. After removal of 1 base from V and 10 bases from J, the junction contained 8 bases not matched to a gene. The chain's CDR3 is CASSQVSGGKGAFF. The CDR3 DNA sequence: TGTGCCAGCAGCCAAGTCTCAGGGGGCAAGGGAGCTTTCTTT.

The chain is built from TRBV5-5 and TRBJ1-3; 10 bases map to TRBD1. The V gene's germline CDR1 is SGHKS and CDR2 YYEKEE (reference sequence). V lost 4 bases, J lost 3 bases, and 7 bases stayed unmatched. This CDR3 has 16 amino acids. The CDR3 nucleotides are TGTGCCAGCAGCCCGATAGACAGGGGGCATGGAAACACCATATATTTT. Protein: CASSPIDRGHGNTIYF.

There are a few counts of this clone. The chain has TRBV6-1 and TRBJ2-7, with D perhaps matching TRBD2 (7 bases). In germline, CDR1 is MNHNS, CDR2 SASEGT. V lost 1 base and J 0 bases, leaving 10 bases between the germline ends. This CDR3 contains 15 residues. As DNA, the CDR3 is TGTGCCAGCAGTGAAGGAGGGGGGGCCTCCTACGAGCAGTACTTC. Translation: CASSEGGGASYEQYF.

The CDR3 loop reads CAWMGGSSYNSPLHF. Here the CDR3 DNA reads TGTGCCTGGATGGGCGGAAGCTCCTATAATTCACCCCTCCACTTT. The chain combines TRBV30 with TRBJ1-6; D is undetermined. Trimming shortened V by 4 bases and J by 0 bases, and 10 bases separated the two germline ends. CDR1 is GTSNPN, CDR2 SVGIG, per germline (reference sequence). The length of the CDR3 is 15 residues. Complete variable domain (other parts from reference TRBV30 and TRBJ1-6): SQTIHQWPATLVQPVGSPLSLECTVEGTSNPNLYWYRQAAGRGLQLLFYSVGIGQISSEVPQNLSASRPQDRQFILSSKKLLLSDSGFYLCAWMGGSSYNSPLHFGNGTRLTVT.

This clone was counted ten times or more. The chain couples TRBV7-8 to TRBJ2-5, with unresolved D. Trimming cost V 1 base and J 1 base, with 4 bases left between them. Germline lookup yields CDR1 SGHVS and CDR2 FQNEAQ. CDR3 length: 13 amino acids. In nucleotides, the CDR3 is TGTGCCAGCAGCTTAGGGCTCCAAGAGACCCAGTACTTC. It yields the protein CASSLGLQETQYF.

V usage is TRBV11-2 and J usage is TRBJ1-2, with D tentatively TRBD1 (5 bases). Trimming shortened V by 5 bases and J by 8 bases, and 15 bases separated the two germline ends. This CDR3 spans 13 amino acids. Germline values: CDR1 SGHAT, CDR2 FQNNGV. CDR3: CASSPWGSRGYTF. CDR3 sequence (DNA): TGTGCCAGCAGCCCGTGGGGGAGTCGGGGCTACACCTTC.

The table lists this clone with a count of one. Here the CDR3 reads CASCTGTGLRRLNEQFF. CDR3 bases: TGCGCCAGCTGTACCGGGACAGGGTTGCGGCGGTTGAATGAGCAGTTCTTC. The chain joins TRBV5-1 to TRBJ2-1, with 9 bases identical to TRBD1. The CDR3 is made up of 17 amino acids. The germline V gene has CDR1 SGHRS and CDR2 YFSETQ. The V and J ends lost 7 bases and 7 bases, in that order; junction bases with no gene match: 18.

The genes are TRBV2 and TRBJ2-1; 9 nucleotides line up with TRBD1. This CDR3 region has 14 residues. Germline V lookup: CDR1 SNHLY, CDR2 FYNNEI. Unmatched junction bases numbered 9, after V lost 8 bases and J lost 7 bases. As DNA, the CDR3 is TGTGCCAGCCAGGGGGACAGGGTCTGGAATGAGCAGTTCTTC. This sequence encodes CASQGDRVWNEQFF.